Listed below are T cell receptor beta chains from one sample, sequenced in a study of technical replicates of blood from several donors. Clones were sequenced by immunoSEQ multiplex PCR, and TCRdb holds only the in-frame ones, with some missing. The data hold 91,000 or so clones, with roughly 96% observed a single time. Sequencing input: T cells isolated from PBMCs. The receptors were gathered from a human donor in good health. Both conserved end residues are part of each CDR3. Fields, in order: clone size, D gene, J gene, V gene, CDR3 DNA, CDR3 protein. D genes are given only for firm matches. Only some rows state a clone size, as once, few, many or a class for expanded clones.

NA	TRBD2	TRBJ2-1	TRBV5-4	TGTGCCAGCAGCTTGGAGGTCCAAGCGGGAGGGTTTCCCAATGAGCAGTTCTTC	CASSLEVQAGGFPNEQFF
NA	NA	TRBJ2-2	TRBV6-6	TGTGCCAGCAGTTACTCGGGTAGGGCAGGGACCGGGGAGCTGTTTTTT	CASSYSGRAGTGELFF
NA	TRBD2	TRBJ2-3	TRBV27	TGTGCCAGCAGTTTATTTACTAGCGGGGGGGCATACAGCACAGATACGCAGTATTTT	CASSLFTSGGAYSTDTQYF
NA	TRBD2	TRBJ2-1	TRBV5-1	TGCGCCAGCAGCTTGAGCCCACCGGGGACTAGCGACAATGAGCAGTTCTTC	CASSLSPPGTSDNEQFF
NA	NA	TRBJ1-2	TRBV7-8	TGTGCCAGCAGCTTGGGGAGCTATGGCTACACCTTC	CASSLGSYGYTF
NA	TRBD1	TRBJ2-1	TRBV4-1	TGCGCCAGCAGCCGCGGGACAGGGGGCGATGAGCAGTTCTTC	CASSRGTGGDEQFF
NA	NA	TRBJ2-7	TRBV15	TGTGCCACCAGCAGAGAATATGGGGGGAGCGCAGGTTCCAACGAGCAGTACTTC	CATSREYGGSAGSNEQYF
NA	NA	TRBJ2-1	TRBV4-1	TGCGCCAGCAGCCAAGTGGGGCGGGGTGGCTTAAATGAGCAGTTCTTC	CASSQVGRGGLNEQFF
NA	NA	TRBJ1-3	TRBV30	TGTGCCTGGAGTGTATTCAGGGGCTCTGGAAACACCATATATTTT	CAWSVFRGSGNTIYF
NA	TRBD1	TRBJ2-5	TRBV6-5	TGTGCCAGCAGAGGACAGGGGGCCCCGGGGTTTACCCAGTACTTC	CASRGQGAPGFTQYF
NA	NA	TRBJ1-2	TRBV6-5	TGTGCCAGCGGGCCAGGTGCGAACTATGGCTACACCTTC	CASGPGANYGYTF
NA	TRBD1	TRBJ2-7	TRBV4-1	TGCGCCAGCAGCCATAGACAGGGGCCACTACGCCACGAGCAGTACTTC	CASSHRQGPLRHEQYF
NA	NA	TRBJ1-2	TRBV6-5	TGTGCCAGCAGCCTAACAGGCCTCTATGGCTACACCTTC	CASSLTGLYGYTF
NA	NA	TRBJ1-1	TRBV7-9	TGTGCCAGCAGCCCCACAGTGAACACTGAAGCTTTCTTT	CASSPTVNTEAFF
NA	TRBD1	TRBJ2-1	TRBV7-6	TGTGCCAGCACCCCCCCGGGACAGGGGGCCTACAATGAGCAGTTCTTC	CASTPPGQGAYNEQFF
few	NA	TRBJ1-6	TRBV7-2	TGTGCCAGCGCCGACCGGGTCCGTAATTCACCCCTCCACTTT	CASADRVRNSPLHF
NA	NA	TRBJ1-2	TRBV21-1	TGTGCCAGCAGCCATGCACGACTGCGAAACTATGGCTACACCTTC	CASSHARLRNYGYTF
NA	NA	TRBJ1-1	TRBV5-4	TGTGCCAGCAGCGAAACAGAGAACACTGAAGCTTTCTTT	CASSETENTEAFF
NA	NA	TRBJ1-5	TRBV5-1	TGCGCCAGCAGCTTGGAAGGGGCGGTGGGTCAGCCCCAGCATTTT	CASSLEGAVGQPQHF
NA	NA	TRBJ1-5	TRBV6-1	TGTGCCAGCATTCTCCAGGGGAGGGACAATCAGCCCCAGCATTTT	CASILQGRDNQPQHF
NA	NA	TRBJ2-7	TRBV4-1	TGCGCCAGCAGCCAAGGCTCCCAGGGTCAGGGCTACGAGCAGTACTTC	CASSQGSQGQGYEQYF
NA	TRBD1	TRBJ1-1	TRBV19	TGTGCCAGTAGTCCGACTGACAGGGTGAACACTGAAGCTTTCTTT	CASSPTDRVNTEAFF
once	TRBD1	TRBJ2-2	TRBV5-8	TGTGCCAGCAGCACCGGGACAGGGGGTTTTACCGGGGAGCTGTTTTTT	CASSTGTGGFTGELFF
NA	NA	TRBJ2-3	TRBV5-1	TGCGCCAGCAGCCGCTCGACAGGTAGTATAGATACGCAGTATTTT	CASSRSTGSIDTQYF
NA	NA	TRBJ2-7	TRBV7-9	TGTGCCAGCAGTTGGGCGGGCTCCTACGAGCAGTACTTC	CASSWAGSYEQYF
NA	TRBD1	TRBJ1-5	TRBV7-9	TGTGCCAGCAGGGGGACAGGGAATCAGCCCCAGCATTTT	CASRGTGNQPQHF
NA	NA	TRBJ2-7	TRBV15	TGTGCCACCTTTCTGGAGCAGTACTTC	CATFLEQYF
once	NA	TRBJ2-3	TRBV9	TGTGCCAGCAGCGTATGGGAGATGATGCCCGATACGCAGTATTTT	CASSVWEMMPDTQYF